The rows below give T cell receptor beta chains drawn from one sample of a study of T cell changes during pregnancy in multiple sclerosis. TCRdb's table, derived via immunoSEQ multiplex PCR, lists solely in-frame clones and lacks some. The sample has around 75,000 clones; about 93% are singletons. The material was CD4+ T cells from peripheral blood mononuclear cells, obtained after pregnancy. Receptor source: a female donor with multiple sclerosis, enrolled in a pregnancy study. Both conserved end residues are part of each CDR3. The D gene is left open where the match is weak. Clone size is stated in some rows and not others, as once, few, many or a class when expanded.

. | TRBJ2-3 | . | TRBV5-1 | TGCGCCAGCAGCTTGGCTGGGGCAGGGGCAGATACGCAGTATTTT | CASSLAGAGADTQYF
TRBD2 | TRBJ2-1 | once | TRBV19 | TGTGCCAGTAGGCGAGCGGGAGGGCCCTACAATGAGCAGTTCTTC | CASRRAGGPYNEQFF
TRBD2 | TRBJ2-1 | . | TRBV5-6 | TGTGCCAGCAGCTCGAGGACTAGCGGGAGAGGGAATGAGCAGTTCTTC | CASSSRTSGRGNEQFF
TRBD1 | TRBJ1-5 | . | TRBV18 | TGTGCCAGCTCACTGGGACAGGGGGGACAGCCCCAGCATTTT | CASSLGQGGQPQHF
. | TRBJ2-1 | . | TRBV5-6 | TGTGCCAGCAGCTTGGGCATTATGGCTTCGGGGTTCTTC | CASSLGIMASGFF
TRBD1 | TRBJ2-4 | . | TRBV28 | TGTGCCAGCAGTTTCGGGACAGGGGTCGGATCCATTCAGTACTTC | CASSFGTGVGSIQYF
TRBD1 | TRBJ2-7 | once | TRBV18 | TGTGCCAGCTCACCCGGGACAGGGTATGCGGACGAGCAGTACTTC | CASSPGTGYADEQYF
. | TRBJ1-2 | . | TRBV9 | . | CASSVGGGACTF
. | TRBJ1-5 | . | TRBV5-1 | TGCGCCAGCAGCTCCGGGGAAGGCAATCAGCCCCAGCATTTT | CASSSGEGNQPQHF
TRBD2 | TRBJ2-1 | . | TRBV7-3 | TGTGCCAGCAGCCTAGGCGGGAGCGGATACAATGAGCAGTTCTTC | CASSLGGSGYNEQFF
TRBD2 | TRBJ2-1 | . | TRBV2 | TGTGCCAGCACTTGGACTAGCGGGAATCACAATGAGCAGTTCTTC | CASTWTSGNHNEQFF
TRBD2 | TRBJ2-2 | . | TRBV13 | TGTGCCAGCAGCCCGGGACTAGCGGGAGGAGGTTCCACCGGGGAGCTGTTTTTT | CASSPGLAGGGSTGELFF
TRBD2 | TRBJ2-7 | . | TRBV7-6 | TGTGCCAGCAGCTTAGGGACTAGCGGGAGGGCCTACGAGCAGTACTTC | CASSLGTSGRAYEQYF
TRBD1 | TRBJ2-3 | . | TRBV7-9 | TGTGCCAGCAGCTTAGGAACCAGGGGGCAAGATACGCAGTATTTT | CASSLGTRGQDTQYF
. | TRBJ1-3 | . | TRBV5-1 | TGCGCCAGCAGGAATTCCGGAGGGGGAAACACCATATATTTT | CASRNSGGGNTIYF
. | TRBJ2-3 | . | TRBV2 | TGTGCCAGCAGGGAAACTAGTTTAGATACGCAGTATTTT | CASRETSLDTQYF
. | TRBJ2-1 | . | TRBV7-9 | TGTGCCAGCAGCCCGGATGGGGCGTACAATGAGCAGTTCTTC | CASSPDGAYNEQFF
. | TRBJ2-2 | . | TRBV19 | TGTGCCAGTAGTACGTCGCCCAAGCGGGTCACGAACACCGGGGAGCTGTTTTTT | CASSTSPKRVTNTGELFF
. | TRBJ2-5 | . | TRBV5-6 | TGTGCCAGCAGCTGGGGAGCCCGAGGGTGGCAAGAGACCCAGTACTTC | CASSWGARGWQETQYF
. | TRBJ2-3 | . | TRBV6-5 | TGTGCCAGCAGTCCCCGGGGTTCTAGCACAGATACGCAGTATTTT | CASSPRGSSTDTQYF
. | TRBJ1-1 | . | TRBV9 | TGTGCCAGCAGTTCTACAGGGTTCGGGGAAGCTTTCTTT | CASSSTGFGEAFF
. | TRBJ2-2 | once | TRBV18 | TGTGCCAGCTCACCGAGGGCAGGGAACACCGGGGAGCTGTTTTTT | CASSPRAGNTGELFF
TRBD2 | TRBJ2-7 | . | TRBV27 | TGTGCCAGCAGTTTATCGCGACTAGCGGGGCCCGAGCAGTACTTC | CASSLSRLAGPEQYF
. | TRBJ1-2 | . | TRBV7-9 | TGTGCCAGCAGCTTAGCCGCAGGGTCTGGCTACACCTTC | CASSLAAGSGYTF
TRBD1 | TRBJ1-1 | . | TRBV7-9 | TGTGCCAGCAGCTCGACAGGGCCAAACACTGAAGCTTTCTTT | CASSSTGPNTEAFF
. | TRBJ2-5 | . | TRBV18 | TGTGCCAGCTCACCACCGTTCGGGACCCAGTACTTC | CASSPPFGTQYF
TRBD2 | TRBJ2-2 | . | TRBV9 | TGTGCCAGCGCAACAGGACTAGCGGACAACACCGGGGAGCTGTTTTTT | CASATGLADNTGELFF
TRBD1 | TRBJ1-3 | . | TRBV30 | TGTGCCTGGACCCGGCTACAGGGGGCCCCTGGAAACACCATATATTTT | CAWTRLQGAPGNTIYF
. | TRBJ2-4 | . | TRBV4-2 | TGTGCCAGCAGCCAAGGAGACAGTGACATTCAGTACTTC | CASSQGDSDIQYF
TRBD1 | TRBJ2-2 | . | TRBV11-3 | TGTGCCAGCAGCTTCACCGGGACAGACAACACCGGGGAGCTGTTTTTT | CASSFTGTDNTGELFF
. | TRBJ1-1 | . | TRBV5-5 | TGTGCCAGCAGCTTGGCCCCCCGGGTGAACACTGAAGCTTTCTTT | CASSLAPRVNTEAFF
. | TRBJ2-5 | . | TRBV5-4 | TGTGCCAGCAGCTCTCCCCGGGGTAGTGGGGAGGAGACCCAGTACTTC | CASSSPRGSGEETQYF